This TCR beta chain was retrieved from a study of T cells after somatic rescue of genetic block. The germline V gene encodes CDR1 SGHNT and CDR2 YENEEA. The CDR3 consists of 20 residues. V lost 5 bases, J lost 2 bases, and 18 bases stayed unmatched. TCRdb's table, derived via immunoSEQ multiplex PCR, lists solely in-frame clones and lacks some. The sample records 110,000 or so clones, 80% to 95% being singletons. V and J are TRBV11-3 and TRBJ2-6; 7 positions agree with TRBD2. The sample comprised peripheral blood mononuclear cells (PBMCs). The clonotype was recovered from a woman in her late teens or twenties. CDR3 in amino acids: CASSGSGGRGRGTGANVLTF. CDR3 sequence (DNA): TGTGCCAGCAGCGGATCAGGAGGGAGGGGAAGAGGAACTGGGGCCAACGTCCTGACTTTC.